This is a list of T cell receptor beta chains from one sample in a study of T cell responses to AZD1222 COVID-19 vaccine. Sequencing used immunoSEQ multiplex PCR; TCRdb keeps in-frame clones, though not all of them. In the table there are under 150,000 clones, roughly 93% of which are singletons. Sequenced here: peripheral blood, sampled 28 days after the second AZD1222 dose. These receptor sequences come from an adult who received the AZD1222 COVID-19 vaccine. CDR3s include the opening cysteine and the closing phenylalanine or tryptophan. A D gene is named only where the DNA matches it firmly. Clone size appears in some rows only: once, few, many, or a class for an expanded clone.

- | - | TRBJ1-5 | TRBV7-8 | TGTGCCAGCAGCTTGGATGGGACCCTATCGTCACAGCATTTT | CASSLDGTLSSQHF
- | TRBD1 | TRBJ1-2 | TRBV19 | TGTGCCAGTAGTGTGAACAGGGGAGGCGACTATGGCTACACCTTC | CASSVNRGGDYGYTF
few | - | TRBJ1-1 | TRBV14 | TGTGCCAGCAGCCTCGGTTTGAACACTGAAGCTTTCTTT | CASSLGLNTEAFF
- | TRBD1 | TRBJ2-3 | TRBV25-1 | TGTGCCAGCAGTTTGACAGGGCACAGCACAGATACGCAGTATTTT | CASSLTGHSTDTQYF
- | - | TRBJ1-2 | TRBV6-5 | TGTGCCAGCAGCCAGGGGCTGGTAGGTGGCTACACCTTC | CASSQGLVGGYTF
- | - | TRBJ1-1 | TRBV7-8 | TGTGCCAGCAGCTTACTTTCGGGGACTGAAGCTTTCTTT | CASSLLSGTEAFF
once | - | TRBJ1-1 | TRBV7-3 | TGTGCCAGCAGCCCCTCGGGGTCGAACACTGAAGCTTTCTTT | CASSPSGSNTEAFF
- | - | TRBJ2-1 | TRBV27 | TGTGCCACCCAGGTGGGGGGCTCCTACAATGAGCAGTTCTTC | CATQVGGSYNEQFF
- | - | TRBJ1-2 | TRBV5-6 | TGTGCCAGCACCCCCAGGTGGGGAGACTATGGCTACACCTTC | CASTPRWGDYGYTF
- | - | TRBJ1-2 | TRBV5-5 | TGTGCCAGCAGCTTGAGGGAGGTGAACTATGGCTACACCTTC | CASSLREVNYGYTF
- | - | TRBJ1-2 | TRBV5-1 | TGCGCCAGCAGCTATGGGGGCCGTCTCTATGGCTACACCTTC | CASSYGGRLYGYTF
- | TRBD1 | TRBJ2-7 | TRBV6-5 | TGTGCCAGCAGTTACAGGGGGCCCCCCTACGAGCAGTACTTC | CASSYRGPPYEQYF
- | - | TRBJ1-1 | TRBV5-1 | TGCGCCAGCAGCTTGCGGCTGAACACTGAAGCTTTCTTT | CASSLRLNTEAFF
- | TRBD1 | TRBJ2-1 | TRBV10-3 | TGTGCCATCAGTGAGGGGACAGGGAACTCCTACAATGAGCAGTTCTTC | CAISEGTGNSYNEQFF
- | - | TRBJ2-7 | TRBV6-5 | TGTGCCAGCAGTTACTCGTGGGGGGCAAGAGGCTACGAGCAGTACTTC | CASSYSWGARGYEQYF
- | TRBD2 | TRBJ2-3 | TRBV2 | TGTGCCAGCAGTAAAGGACTAGCTGCTAGCACAGATACGCAGTATTTT | CASSKGLAASTDTQYF
- | TRBD1 | TRBJ2-7 | TRBV27 | TGTGCCAGCAGTTTGTGGAGCGGGACAGGGGGCGAGCAGTACTTC | CASSLWSGTGGEQYF